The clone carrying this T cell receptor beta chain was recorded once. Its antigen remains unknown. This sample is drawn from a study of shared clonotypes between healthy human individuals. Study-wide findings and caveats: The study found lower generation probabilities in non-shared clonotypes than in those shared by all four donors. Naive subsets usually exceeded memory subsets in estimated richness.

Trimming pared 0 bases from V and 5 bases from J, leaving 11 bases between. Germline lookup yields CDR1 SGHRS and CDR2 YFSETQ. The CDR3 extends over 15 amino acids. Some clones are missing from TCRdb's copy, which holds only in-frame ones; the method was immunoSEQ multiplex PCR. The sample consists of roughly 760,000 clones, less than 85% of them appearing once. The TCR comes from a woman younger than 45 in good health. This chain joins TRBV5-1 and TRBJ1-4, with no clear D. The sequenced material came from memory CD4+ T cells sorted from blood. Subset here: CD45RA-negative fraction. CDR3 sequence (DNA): TGCGCCAGCAGCTTGGCGTCAGGCCAAAATGAAAAACTGTTTTTT. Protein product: CASSLASGQNEKLFF.